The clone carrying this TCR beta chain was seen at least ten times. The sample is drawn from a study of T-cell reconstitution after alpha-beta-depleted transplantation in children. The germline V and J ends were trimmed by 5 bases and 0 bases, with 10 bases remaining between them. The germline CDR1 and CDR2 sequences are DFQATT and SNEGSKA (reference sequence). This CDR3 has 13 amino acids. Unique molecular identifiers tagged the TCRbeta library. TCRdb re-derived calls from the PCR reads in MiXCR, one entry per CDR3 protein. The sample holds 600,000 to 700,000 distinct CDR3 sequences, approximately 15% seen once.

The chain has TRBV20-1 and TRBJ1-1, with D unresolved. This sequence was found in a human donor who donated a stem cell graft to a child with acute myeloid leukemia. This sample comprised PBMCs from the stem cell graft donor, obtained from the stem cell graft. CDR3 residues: CSARANMNTEAFF. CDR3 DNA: TGCAGTGCTCGAGCGAACATGAACACTGAAGCTTTCTTT.